These T cell receptor beta chains were read from a single sample in a study of blood T cell repertoires in COVID-19. Profiling relied on immunoSEQ multiplex PCR, and the TCRdb table lists in-frame clones only, not all of them. The table shows 240,000 or so clones, with roughly 86% occurring only once. Sequenced sample: PBMCs or T cells enriched from blood (not recorded which). The receptors were gathered from a woman aged 40 to 50 with acute COVID-19. Both conserved end residues are trimmed from each CDR3. The order of the fields is CDR3 protein, V gene, J gene, clone size, D gene. D genes are given only for firm matches. Size tells how often a clone was seen (once, few, many) or the class of an expanded clone, and some rows leave it out.

CDR3aa: ASSHGGVNKLF
v_gene: TRBV5-6
j_gene: TRBJ1-4
abundance: few
d_gene: NA

CDR3aa: ASSGGWDRVMNEQF
v_gene: TRBV6-1
j_gene: TRBJ2-1
abundance: NA
d_gene: TRBD1

CDR3aa: ASSQETLAGGPYNEQF
v_gene: TRBV3-1/TRBV3-2
j_gene: TRBJ2-1
abundance: NA
d_gene: TRBD2

CDR3aa: ASGPTSRSYNEQF
v_gene: TRBV5-4
j_gene: TRBJ2-1
abundance: NA
d_gene: TRBD2

CDR3aa: ASSLVIRREQY
v_gene: TRBV7-8
j_gene: TRBJ2-7
abundance: NA
d_gene: NA

CDR3aa: ASRLKTGVEKLF
v_gene: TRBV19
j_gene: TRBJ1-4
abundance: NA
d_gene: TRBD1

CDR3aa: ASSARTGGDFNGYT
v_gene: TRBV27
j_gene: TRBJ1-2
abundance: NA
d_gene: TRBD1

CDR3aa: ATSVFGLAGVEQF
v_gene: TRBV24-1
j_gene: TRBJ2-1
abundance: once
d_gene: TRBD2

CDR3aa: ASSLRTGGFEGNQPQH
v_gene: TRBV27
j_gene: TRBJ1-5
abundance: NA
d_gene: TRBD1

CDR3aa: ATSRAGTGDYNQPQH
v_gene: TRBV15
j_gene: TRBJ1-5
abundance: NA
d_gene: TRBD1

CDR3aa: ASSFSGRPTDTQY
v_gene: TRBV19
j_gene: TRBJ2-3
abundance: NA
d_gene: TRBD2

CDR3aa: ATSAKDRSQETQY
v_gene: TRBV24-1
j_gene: TRBJ2-5
abundance: NA
d_gene: TRBD1

CDR3aa: ASSGGPRYEQY
v_gene: TRBV6-5
j_gene: TRBJ2-7
abundance: once
d_gene: NA